This T cell receptor beta chain was documented in a study of cytomegalovirus exposure and HLA in healthy donors. The germline V gene encodes CDR1 KGHSH and CDR2 LQKENI. The V gene lost 5 bases and the J gene lost 5 bases, with 12 bases spanning the gap. This CDR3 comprises 13 residues. Vbeta (60) and Jbeta (13) primers were used in the PCR. The data were produced by immunoSEQ multiplex PCR, yet TCRdb's version contains in-frame clones alone and is incomplete. The sample holds 130,000 to 150,000 clones; 70% to 80% are singletons and the top ten take 4.5% to 6%. This clonotype originated in a woman aged 45-60 years in good health and CMV-seronegative. The chain recombines TRBV18 with TRBJ2-5; no firm D call. The specimen was PBMCs. The CDR3 loop is CASSAGAAETQYF. CDR3 nucleotides: TGTGCCAGCTCAGCCGGTGCGGCTGAGACCCAGTACTTC.